One and the same sample provided the 5 T cell receptor beta chains below, sequenced in a study of OX40 agonist ivuxolimab in advanced cancers. Generated by immunoSEQ multiplex PCR, the TCRdb table keeps only in-frame clones and is missing some. The table records about 15,000 clones, more than 80% of them present only once. The material sequenced was CD4+ or CD8+ T cells sorted from blood, taken in a trial of the OX40 agonist ivuxolimab. The receptors shown here come from an adult with an advanced solid tumor such as melanoma, head and neck, liver or kidney cancer.

The J gene is TRBJ2-1, the V gene TRBV15; 9 nucleotides match TRBD2. CDR1 is LNHNV and CDR2 is YYDKDF in the germline V gene (reference sequence). Trimming cost V 0 bases and J 6 bases; bases outside gene matches: 3. The CDR3 length is 15 residues. The CDR3 DNA follows: TGTGCCACCAGCAGAGATGGCGGGAGGGGCAATGAGCAGTTCTTC. Residues: CATSRDGGRGNEQFF.

This clone has a single count. The chain's CDR3 is CASSSLSTDTQYF. In nucleotides, the CDR3 is TGTGCCAGCAGCTCCCTTAGCACAGATACGCAGTATTTT. The gene calls are TRBV7-8 and TRBJ2-3; D gene uncertain. The length of the CDR3 is 13 residues. From germline, CDR1 is SGHVS and CDR2 FQNEAQ. Trimming cost V 4 bases and J 0 bases, with 5 bases left between them.

The rearrangement joins TRBV27 to TRBJ1-2; a weak D match, TRBD1 (6 bases). The germline V and J ends were trimmed by 1 base and 6 bases, with 15 bases remaining between them. CDR1 MNHEY and CDR2 SMNVEV come from the germline V gene (reference sequence). This CDR3 spans 15 amino acids. The CDR3 DNA reads as TGTGCCAGCAGTTTATTCCGGGGGCGCCCCGATGGCTACACCTTC. Translating it yields CASSLFRGRPDGYTF.

The chain has TRBV7-9 and TRBJ1-4; weak D call: TRBD1 (5 bases). The CDR3 extends over 15 amino acids. Germline CDR1 SEHNR, CDR2 FQNEAQ (reference sequence). V was cut by 7 bases and J by 5 bases, with 17 bases left in between. This chain's CDR3 is CASTSGEGLNEKLFF. The DNA of the CDR3 is TGTGCCAGCACCTCGGGGGAGGGGCTGAATGAAAAACTGTTTTTT.

The chain joins TRBV27 to TRBJ2-1; the D gene is possibly TRBD1 (5 bases). The V gene's germline CDR1 is MNHEY and CDR2 SMNVEV (reference sequence). The V end was cut by 2 bases, the J end by 8 bases, with 10 bases between. The CDR3 sequence is 13 residues long. DNA of the CDR3: TGTGCCAGCAGTTTACACAGGACCCATGAGCAGTTCTTC. Its protein product is CASSLHRTHEQFF.